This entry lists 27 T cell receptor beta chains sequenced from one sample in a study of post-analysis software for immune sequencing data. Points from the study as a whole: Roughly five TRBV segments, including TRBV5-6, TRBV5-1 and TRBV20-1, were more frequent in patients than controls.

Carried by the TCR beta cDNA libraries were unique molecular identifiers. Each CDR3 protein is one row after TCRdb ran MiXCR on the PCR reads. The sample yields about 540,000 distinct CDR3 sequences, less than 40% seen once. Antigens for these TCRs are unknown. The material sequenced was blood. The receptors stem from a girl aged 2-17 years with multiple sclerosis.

This CDR3 reads CSATGHNEQFF. The CDR3 region has the DNA TGCAGTGCTACGGGACACAATGAGCAGTTCTTC. The rearrangement uses TRBV20-1 and TRBJ2-1; D may correspond to TRBD1 or TRBD2 (5 bases each). Trimming stripped 4 bases from V and 5 bases from J, with 6 bases between. Per the germline V gene, CDR1 is DFQATT and CDR2 is SNEGSKA (reference sequence). This CDR3 has 11 amino acids.

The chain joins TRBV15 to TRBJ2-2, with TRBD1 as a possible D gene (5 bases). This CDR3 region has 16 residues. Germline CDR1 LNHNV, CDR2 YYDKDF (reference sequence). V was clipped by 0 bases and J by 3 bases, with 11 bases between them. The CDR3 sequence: CATSRDRVRDTGELFF. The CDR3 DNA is TGTGCCACCAGCAGAGATAGGGTCAGGGACACCGGGGAGCTGTTTTTT.

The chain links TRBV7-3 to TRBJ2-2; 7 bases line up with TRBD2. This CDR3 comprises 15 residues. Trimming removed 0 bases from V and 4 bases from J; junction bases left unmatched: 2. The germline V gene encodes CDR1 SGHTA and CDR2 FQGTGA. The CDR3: CASSLTGTTTGELFF. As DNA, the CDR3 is TGTGCCAGCAGCTTAACCGGGACTACCACCGGGGAGCTGTTTTTT.

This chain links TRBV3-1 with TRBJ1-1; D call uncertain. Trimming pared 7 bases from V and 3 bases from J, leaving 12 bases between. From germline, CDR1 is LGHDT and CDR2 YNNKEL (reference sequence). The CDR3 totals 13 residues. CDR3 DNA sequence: TGTGCCAGCACCACGAAAGGAGACACTGAAGCTTTCTTT. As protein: CASTTKGDTEAFF.

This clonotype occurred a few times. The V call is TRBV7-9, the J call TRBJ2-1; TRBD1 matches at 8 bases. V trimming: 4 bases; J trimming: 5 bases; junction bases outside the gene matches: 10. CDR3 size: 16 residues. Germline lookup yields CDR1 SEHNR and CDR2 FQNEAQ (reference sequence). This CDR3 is CASSSPDRAVDNEQFF. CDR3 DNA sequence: TGTGCCAGCAGCTCTCCGGACAGGGCTGTAGACAATGAGCAGTTCTTC.

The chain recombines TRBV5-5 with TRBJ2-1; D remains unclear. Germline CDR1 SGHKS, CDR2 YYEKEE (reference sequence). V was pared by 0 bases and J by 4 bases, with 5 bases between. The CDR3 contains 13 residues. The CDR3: CASSLADYNEQFF. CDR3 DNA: TGTGCCAGCAGCTTGGCAGATTACAATGAGCAGTTCTTC.

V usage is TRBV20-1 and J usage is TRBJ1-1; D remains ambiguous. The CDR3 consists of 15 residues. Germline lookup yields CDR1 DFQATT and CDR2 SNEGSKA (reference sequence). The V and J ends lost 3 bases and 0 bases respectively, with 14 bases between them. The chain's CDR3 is CSASNSRSLNTEAFF. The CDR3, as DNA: TGCAGTGCTAGTAATTCTCGGAGTTTGAACACTGAAGCTTTCTTT.

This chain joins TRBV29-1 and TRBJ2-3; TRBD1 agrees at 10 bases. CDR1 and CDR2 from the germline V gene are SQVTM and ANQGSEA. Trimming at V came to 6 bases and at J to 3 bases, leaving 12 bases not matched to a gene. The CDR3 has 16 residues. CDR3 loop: CSVESPGQGLTDTQYF. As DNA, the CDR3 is TGCAGCGTCGAAAGCCCGGGACAGGGGTTGACAGATACGCAGTATTTT.

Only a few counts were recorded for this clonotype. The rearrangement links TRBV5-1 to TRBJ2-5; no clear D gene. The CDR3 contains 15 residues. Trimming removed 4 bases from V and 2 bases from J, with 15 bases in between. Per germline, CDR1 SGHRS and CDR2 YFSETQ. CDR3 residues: CASSQGRLLQETQYF. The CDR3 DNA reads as TGCGCCAGCAGCCAAGGACGGCTTCTTCAAGAGACCCAGTACTTC.

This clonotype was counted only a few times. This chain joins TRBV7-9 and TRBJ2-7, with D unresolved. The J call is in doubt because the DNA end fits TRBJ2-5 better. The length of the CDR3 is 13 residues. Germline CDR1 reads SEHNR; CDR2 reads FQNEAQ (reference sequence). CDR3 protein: CASSSSVLETQYF. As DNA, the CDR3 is TGTGCCAGCAGCAGCTCCGTTCTGGAGACCCAGTACTTC.

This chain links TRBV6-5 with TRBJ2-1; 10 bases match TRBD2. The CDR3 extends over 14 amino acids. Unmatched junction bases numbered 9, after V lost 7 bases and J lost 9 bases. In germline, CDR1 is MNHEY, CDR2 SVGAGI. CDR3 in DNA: TGTGCCAGCACCTTTAGCGGGGGGAGAAGTGAGCAGTTCTTC. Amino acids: CASTFSGGRSEQFF.

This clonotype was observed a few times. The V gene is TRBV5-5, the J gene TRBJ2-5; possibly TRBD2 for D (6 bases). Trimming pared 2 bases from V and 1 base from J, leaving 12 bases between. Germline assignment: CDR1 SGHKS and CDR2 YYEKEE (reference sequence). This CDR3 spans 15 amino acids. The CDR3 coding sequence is TGTGCCAGCAGCTTTAGCGGCTTAGGCCAAGAGACCCAGTACTTC. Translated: CASSFSGLGQETQYF.

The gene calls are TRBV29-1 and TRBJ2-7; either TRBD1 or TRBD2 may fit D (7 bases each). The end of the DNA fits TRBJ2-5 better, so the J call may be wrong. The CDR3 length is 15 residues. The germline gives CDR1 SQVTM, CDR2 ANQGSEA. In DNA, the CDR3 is TGCAGCGTTGAAAATCGCGGCAGGGGGGGTAAGACCCAGTACTTC. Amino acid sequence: CSVENRGRGGKTQYF.

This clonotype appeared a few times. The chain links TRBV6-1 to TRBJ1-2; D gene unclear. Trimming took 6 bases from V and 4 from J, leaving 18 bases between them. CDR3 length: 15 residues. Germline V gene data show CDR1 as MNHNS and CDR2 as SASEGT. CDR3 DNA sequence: TGTGCCAGCAGAGAAAACCCTCTGGGGTCCTATGGCTACACCTTC. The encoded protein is CASRENPLGSYGYTF.

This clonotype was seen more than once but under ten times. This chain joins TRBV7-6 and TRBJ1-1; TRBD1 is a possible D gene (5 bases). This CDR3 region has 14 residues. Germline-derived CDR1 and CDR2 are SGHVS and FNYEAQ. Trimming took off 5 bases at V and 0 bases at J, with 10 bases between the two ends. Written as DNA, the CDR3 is TGTGCCAGCAGCCGACAGCCCATGAACACTGAAGCTTTCTTT. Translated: CASSRQPMNTEAFF. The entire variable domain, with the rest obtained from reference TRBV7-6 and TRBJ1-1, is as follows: GAGVSQSPRYKVTKRGQDVALRCDPISGHVSLYWYRQALGQGPEFLTYFNYEAQQDKSGLPNDRFSAERPEGSISTLTIQRTEQRDSAMYRCASSRQPMNTEAFFGQGTRLTVV.

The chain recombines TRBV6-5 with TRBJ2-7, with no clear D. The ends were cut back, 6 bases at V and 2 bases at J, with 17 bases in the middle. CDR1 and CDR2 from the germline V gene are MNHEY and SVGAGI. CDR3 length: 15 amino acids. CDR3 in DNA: TGTGCCAGCAGCCGAAGGCCGGGCACCGCCTACGAGCAGTACTTC. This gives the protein CASSRRPGTAYEQYF.

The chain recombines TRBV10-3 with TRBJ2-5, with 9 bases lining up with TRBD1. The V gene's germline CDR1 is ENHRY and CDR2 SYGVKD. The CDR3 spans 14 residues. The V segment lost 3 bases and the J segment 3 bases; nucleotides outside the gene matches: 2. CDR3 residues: CAISEGDREETQYF. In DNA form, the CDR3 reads TGTGCCATCAGTGAAGGGGACAGGGAAGAGACCCAGTACTTC.

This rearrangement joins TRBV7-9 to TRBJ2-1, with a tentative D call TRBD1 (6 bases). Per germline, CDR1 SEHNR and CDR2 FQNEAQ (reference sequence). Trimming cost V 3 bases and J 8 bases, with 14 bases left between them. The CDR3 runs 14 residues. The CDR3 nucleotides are TGTGCCAGCAGCTTTATTCGGACAGTGGATGAGCAGTTCTTC. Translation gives CASSFIRTVDEQFF.

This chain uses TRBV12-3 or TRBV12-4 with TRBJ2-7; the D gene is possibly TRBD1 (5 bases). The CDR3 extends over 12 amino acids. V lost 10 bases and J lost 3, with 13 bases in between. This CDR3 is CANGKGLYEQYF. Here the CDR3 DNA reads TGTGCCAACGGTAAGGGGCTCTACGAGCAGTACTTC.

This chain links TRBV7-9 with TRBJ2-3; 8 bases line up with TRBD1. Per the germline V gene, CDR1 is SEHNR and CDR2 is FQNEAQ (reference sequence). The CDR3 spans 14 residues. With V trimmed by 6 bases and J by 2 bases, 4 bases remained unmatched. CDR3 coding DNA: TGTGCCAGCAGACCGGACAGGGCCACAGATACGCAGTATTTT. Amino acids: CASRPDRATDTQYF.

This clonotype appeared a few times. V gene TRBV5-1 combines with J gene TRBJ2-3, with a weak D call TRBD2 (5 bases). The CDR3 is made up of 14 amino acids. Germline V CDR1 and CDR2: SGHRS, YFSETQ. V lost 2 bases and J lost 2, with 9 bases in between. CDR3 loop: CASSFSGVTDTQYF. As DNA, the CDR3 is TGCGCCAGCAGCTTTTCCGGGGTCACAGATACGCAGTATTTT.

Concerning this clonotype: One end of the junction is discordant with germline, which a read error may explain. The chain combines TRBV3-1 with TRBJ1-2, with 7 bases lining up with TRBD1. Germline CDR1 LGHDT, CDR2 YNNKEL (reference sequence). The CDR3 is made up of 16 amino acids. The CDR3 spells CAGSPLTAGGDYGYTF. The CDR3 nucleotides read TGTGCCGGCAGCCCGCTAACGGCAGGGGGGGACTATGGCTACACCTTC.

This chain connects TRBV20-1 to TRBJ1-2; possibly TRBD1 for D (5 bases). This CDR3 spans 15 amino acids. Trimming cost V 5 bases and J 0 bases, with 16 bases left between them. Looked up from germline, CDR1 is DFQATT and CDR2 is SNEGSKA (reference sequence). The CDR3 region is CSARTARGSNYGYTF. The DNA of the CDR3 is TGCAGTGCTCGCACCGCGAGGGGATCTAACTATGGCTACACCTTC.

The CDR3 region is CASSLAGVQASYF. CDR3 bases: TGCGCCAGCAGCTTGGCTGGGGTTCAGGCGTCGTACTTC. V and J are TRBV5-1 and TRBJ2-7; the D is unclear. Germline V gives CDR1 SGHRS, CDR2 YFSETQ. The CDR3 is made up of 13 amino acids. V lost 0 bases to trimming and J lost 12 bases, with 16 bases between them. The full variable domain, rest sourced from reference TRBV5-1 and TRBJ2-7, is KAGVTQTPRYLIKTRGQQVTLSCSPISGHRSVSWYQQTPGQGLQFLFEYFSETQRNKGNFPGRFSGRQFSNSRSEMNVSTLELGDSALYLCASSLAGVQASYFGPGTRLTVT.

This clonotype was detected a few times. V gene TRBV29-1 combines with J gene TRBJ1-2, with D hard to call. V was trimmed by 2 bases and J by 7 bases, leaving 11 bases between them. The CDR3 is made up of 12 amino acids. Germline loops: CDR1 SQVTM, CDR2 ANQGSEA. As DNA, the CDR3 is TGCAGCGTTGAACCAGGTCACCGTGGCTACACCTTC. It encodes CSVEPGHRGYTF. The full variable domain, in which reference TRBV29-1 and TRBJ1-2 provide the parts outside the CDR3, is SAVISQKPSRDICQRGTSLTIQCQVDSQVTMMFWYRQQPGQSLTLIATANQGSEATYESGFVIDKFPISRPNLTFSTLTVSNMSPEDSSIYLCSVEPGHRGYTFGSGTRLTVV.

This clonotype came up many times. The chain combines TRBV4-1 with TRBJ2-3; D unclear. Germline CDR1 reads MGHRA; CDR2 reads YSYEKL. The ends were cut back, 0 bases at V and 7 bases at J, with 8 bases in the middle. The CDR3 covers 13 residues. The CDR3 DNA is TGCGCCAGCAGCCAAGAAGGAGTCTATACGCAGTATTTT. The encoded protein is CASSQEGVYTQYF.

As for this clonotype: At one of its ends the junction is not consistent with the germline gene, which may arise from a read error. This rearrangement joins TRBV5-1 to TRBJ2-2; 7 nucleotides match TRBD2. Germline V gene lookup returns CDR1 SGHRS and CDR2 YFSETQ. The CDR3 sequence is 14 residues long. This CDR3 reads CASGLYGGNGELFF. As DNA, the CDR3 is TGCGCCAGCGGCTTGTACGGGGGGAACGGGGAGCTGTTTTTT. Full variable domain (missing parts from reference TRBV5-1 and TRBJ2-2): KAGVTQTPRYLIKTRGQQVTLSCSPISGHRSVSWYQQTPGQGLQFLFEYFSETQRNKGNFPGRFSGRQFSNSRSEMNVSTLELGDSALYLCASGLYGGNGELFFGEGSRLTVL.